This note documents a single T cell receptor (beta chain) sequence. Its antigen is unknown. Some clones are missing from TCRdb's copy, which holds only in-frame ones; the method was immunoSEQ multiplex PCR. The data show fewer than 300,000 clones, roughly 88% seen once. The data belong to a study of cytomegalovirus exposure and HLA in healthy donors. The CDR3 contains 13 residues. Germline V gives CDR1 LNHNV, CDR2 YYDKDF (reference sequence). Trimming at V came to 5 bases and at J to 6 bases, leaving 5 bases not matched to a gene. Overall study findings and caveats: Confirmation was obtained in vitro that a few CMV-associated chains are specific for CMV antigens. There were some public TCRs occurring in many donors, but most TCR sequences were rare.

This receptor was taken from a young woman in good health and CMV-seronegative. This rearrangement joins TRBV15 to TRBJ2-7; the match to TRBD1 covers 9 bases. Input material: PBMCs. CDR3 coding DNA: TGTGCCACCAGCGGCAACAGGGGGCGCGAGCAGTACTTC. It yields the protein CATSGNRGREQYF.